This record covers a single T cell receptor (beta chain). Membership in each cohort depended on participant-reported clinical history. Before being deemed recovered, Cohort 3 donors had two negative PCRs, clearance, or symptom resolution. The V gene's germline CDR1 is MNHEY and CDR2 SVGAGI. The CDR3 consists of 13 residues. J was trimmed by 10 bases and V by 7 bases; bases with no gene match: 8. The data stem from a study of blood T cell repertoires in COVID-19. Overall study: Collection of acute and convalescent COVID-19 samples took place in the United States, Italy and Spain.

Original processing notes: Reference gene primer amplification gave nucleated cell count estimates. The protocol was immunoSEQ multiplex PCR, while the TCRdb copy is restricted to in-frame clones and leaves out a portion. D and trimming come from the DNA, and the V and J calls and clone size come from that table. Counted here are 200,000 to 300,000 clones, about 82% occurring once; the ten biggest clones make up 2% to 2.5%. The sequenced sample consisted of PBMCs or T cells enriched from blood (not recorded which). The clonotype was recovered from a woman aged 50 to 60 who had recovered from COVID-19. J is TRBJ2-1 and V is TRBV6-5; 9 nucleotides agree with TRBD2. CDR3 in DNA: TGTGCCAGCAATTTCCGAGCGGGAGGCGAGCAGTTCTTC. This sequence encodes CASNFRAGGEQFF.